This T cell receptor (beta chain) was profiled in a study of T cell repertoires in cytomegalovirus infection. Study context: Peptides in the study included HLA-C-restricted and HLA-B-restricted CMV epitopes. Shared public TCR beta signatures pointed to both CMV infection and a matching HLA type. General study results and limits: HLA-C-restricted CMV-specific TCR beta clonotypes prevailed in the ex vivo response. Accumulated public TCR beta family frequency recognized individuals carrying CMV together with the relevant HLA.

Regarding this clonotype: What it binds is unknown.

The junction had 11 bases not matched to a gene; V was cut back by 0 bases and J by 2 bases. The CDR3 loop spans 17 amino acids. In germline, CDR1 is DFQATT, CDR2 SNEGSKA (reference sequence). MiXCR was run by TCRdb on the reads, yielding one entry per CDR3 protein. The sample holds about 570,000 distinct CDR3 sequences, almost 40% seen once. The receptor comes from a human donor in good health (CMV status not recorded). Some clones in this sample may be carry-over from other donors' samples. The sequences come from cultured PBMCs, collected from culture after CMV antigen stimulation. The chain couples TRBV20-1 to TRBJ2-3, with 7 bases that match TRBD2. CDR3 region: CSARDRLRSGTTDTQYF. CDR3 DNA sequence: TGCAGTGCTAGAGATCGCCTCAGAAGCGGGACCACAGATACGCAGTATTTT.